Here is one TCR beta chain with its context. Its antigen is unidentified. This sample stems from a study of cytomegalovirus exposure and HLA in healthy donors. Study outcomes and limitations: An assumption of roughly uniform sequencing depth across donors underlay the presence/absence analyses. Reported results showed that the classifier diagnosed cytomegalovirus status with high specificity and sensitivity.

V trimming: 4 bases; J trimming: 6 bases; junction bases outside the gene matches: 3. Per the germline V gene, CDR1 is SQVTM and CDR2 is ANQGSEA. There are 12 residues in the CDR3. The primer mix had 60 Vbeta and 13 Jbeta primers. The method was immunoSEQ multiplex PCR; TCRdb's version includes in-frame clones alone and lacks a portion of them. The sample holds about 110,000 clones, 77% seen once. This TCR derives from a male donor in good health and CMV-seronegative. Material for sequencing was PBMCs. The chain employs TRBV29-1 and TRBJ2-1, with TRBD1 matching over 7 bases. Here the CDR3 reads CSVGAGGNEQFF. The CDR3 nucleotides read TGCAGCGTTGGGGCAGGGGGCAATGAGCAGTTCTTC.